These 21 T cell receptor beta chains share one sample of origin, sequenced in a study of blood T cells in healthy people across ages. Combining a sample-barcoded 5' primer with a J-beta primer mix, a second PCR ran for about 7 to 12 cycles. Via MiXCR, TCRdb re-called the 5' RACE reads, giving one row per CDR3 protein. The repertoire holds around 1,100,000 distinct CDR3 sequences, with more than 30% as singletons. The sample comprised blood. The receptors here all came from a man between 18 and 29 years old in good health.

The V and J genes are TRBV28 and TRBJ1-4; tentative D call: TRBD1 (5 bases). The CDR3 loop spans 15 amino acids. Germline V gene data show CDR1 as MDHEN and CDR2 as SYDVKM. V lost 6 bases and J 6 bases, leaving 17 bases between the germline ends. As DNA, the CDR3 is TGTGCCAGCAGCGAAGCGGGGGAGTGGGATGAAAAACTGTTTTTT. Translation gives CASSEAGEWDEKLFF. The full variable domain, with the rest looked up from reference TRBV28 and TRBJ1-4, is DVKVTQSSRYLVKRTGEKVFLECVQDMDHENMFWYRQDPGLGLRLIYFSYDVKMKEKGDIPEGYSVSREKKERFSLILESASTNQTSMYLCASSEAGEWDEKLFFGSGTQLSVL.

V usage is TRBV4-3 and J usage is TRBJ1-1; tentative D call: TRBD1 (5 bases). Germline CDR1 LGHNA, CDR2 YSLEER. Deletions cut 0 bases from V and 10 bases from J, with 12 bases between. This CDR3 spans 13 amino acids. CDR3: CASSQDLGDLAFF. CDR3 sequence (DNA): TGCGCCAGCAGCCAAGATCTGGGGGACCTAGCTTTCTTT.

The CDR3 DNA reads TGTGCCAGCACCATGACAGGGAAGGAGCGAGCTTTCTTT. Protein: CASTMTGKERAFF. The rearrangement joins TRBV12-3 or TRBV12-4 to TRBJ1-1, with 7 bases that match TRBD1. With V trimmed by 7 bases and J by 10 bases, 12 bases remained unmatched. The CDR3 spans 13 residues.

This clonotype was seen more than once but under ten times. The chain couples TRBV4-2 to TRBJ2-5; TRBD2 might be the D (5 bases). CDR3 length: 15 amino acids. Trimming left V 4 bases short and J 5 bases short, with 17 bases between. Germline V CDR1 and CDR2: LGHNA, YNFKEQ. The CDR3 DNA sequence: TGTGCCAGCAGCCGCGAAAACCTACCGGGGGAGACCCAGTACTTC. Residues: CASSRENLPGETQYF.

This clonotype came up a few times. The genes are TRBV20-1 and TRBJ1-2; TRBD1 is a possible D gene (5 bases). This CDR3 has 14 residues. CDR1 and CDR2 (germline): DFQATT, SNEGSKA (reference sequence). With 0 bases removed from V and 4 bases from J, the gap between germline ends came to 12 bases. CDR3 DNA sequence: TGCAGTGCTAGAGATTACGGGACCTCCTATGGCTACACCTTC. Translation: CSARDYGTSYGYTF.

V usage is TRBV28 and J usage is TRBJ1-1, with TRBD1 matching 10 bases. V lost 4 bases to trimming and J lost 5 bases; unmatched junction nucleotides: 10. CDR3 length equals 16 residues. From germline, CDR1 is MDHEN and CDR2 SYDVKM. DNA of the CDR3: TGTGCCAGCAGTTCAATCGGGACAGGGGATGGAACTGAAGCTTTCTTT. Encoded protein: CASSSIGTGDGTEAFF.

The gene calls are TRBV20-1 and TRBJ2-1; 9 nucleotides agree with TRBD2. Germline V gene sequence: CDR1 DFQATT, CDR2 SNEGSKA (reference sequence). V was clipped by 5 bases and J by 8 bases; unmatched bases: 10. The CDR3 has 14 amino acids. CDR3 bases: TGCAGTGCTGTAAGCGGGGGGCCCTGGGATGAGCAGTTCTTC. It yields the protein CSAVSGGPWDEQFF.

The table lists this clonotype with a few counts. The chain links TRBV20-1 to TRBJ1-5; TRBD1 matches 10 bases. Germline V lookup: CDR1 DFQATT, CDR2 SNEGSKA (reference sequence). The CDR3 is 14 amino acids. Germline trimming cut 5 bases from V and 3 bases from J; bases unmatched to any gene: 4. The CDR3 coding sequence is TGCAGTGCTCGGGACAGGGGAAACAATCAGCCCCAGCATTTT. This gives the protein CSARDRGNNQPQHF.

CDR3 loop: CASSVRGGNTDTQYF. The DNA of the CDR3 is TGTGCCAGCAGCGTACGGGGGGGGAACACAGATACGCAGTATTTT. The rearrangement links TRBV9 to TRBJ2-3; 8 bases are a match to TRBD2. V was pared by 1 base and J by 2 bases, with 3 bases of the junction left unmatched. Germline V lookup: CDR1 SGDLS, CDR2 YYNGEE. The CDR3 sequence is 15 residues long.

This sequence joins TRBV18 and TRBJ1-4, with 9 bases that match TRBD1. The CDR3 length is 15 residues. J lost 8 bases, V lost 6 bases, and 10 bases had no gene match. The germline V gene has CDR1 KGHSH and CDR2 LQKENI. The CDR3 region has the DNA TGTGCCAGCTCCCGAGCCGGGACAGGGCGCGAAAAACTGTTTTTT. Translation: CASSRAGTGREKLFF. Using reference TRBV18 and TRBJ1-4 for the parts outside the CDR3, the full variable domain is NAGVMQNPRHLVRRRGQEARLRCSPMKGHSHVYWYRQLPEEGLKFMVYLQKENIIDESGMPKERFSAEFPKEGPSILRIQQVVRGDSAAYFCASSRAGTGREKLFFGSGTQLSVL.

In its sample, this clonotype was seen a few times. The chain uses TRBV28 and TRBJ2-5, with 9 nucleotides matching TRBD1. The J segment lost 11 bases and the V segment lost 6 bases, leaving 13 bases of the junction unmatched. The CDR3 loop spans 14 amino acids. The germline gives CDR1 MDHEN, CDR2 SYDVKM. The CDR3 region is CASSTGGADNEQYF. CDR3 nucleotide sequence: TGTGCCAGCAGCACAGGGGGCGCTGATAATGAGCAGTACTTC.

The table lists this clonotype with a few counts. The CDR3 DNA follows: TGTGCCAGCAGCGCCCGGTCCGCGGGGGGTTTTGGGGATGAGCAGTTCTTC. Its protein product is CASSARSAGGFGDEQFF. The V call is TRBV9, the J call TRBJ2-1; TRBD2 matches at 8 bases. The junction had 16 bases not matched to a gene; V was cut back by 3 bases and J by 8 bases. Germline V gene data show CDR1 as SGDLS and CDR2 as YYNGEE. The CDR3 length is 17 residues.

The V and J genes are TRBV14 and TRBJ2-7; possible D gene TRBD1, 6 bases. Germline CDR1 and CDR2: SGHDN and FVKESK. V lost 2 bases and J 7 bases, leaving 15 bases between the germline ends. CDR3 length: 14 residues. Here the CDR3 DNA reads TGTGCCAGCAGCCAACGCCCTGTAGGACAGGAGCAGTACTTC. This gives the protein CASSQRPVGQEQYF.

Only a few counts were recorded for this clonotype. V and J are TRBV12-3 or TRBV12-4 and TRBJ2-1; 10 positions agree with TRBD2. Trimming took 3 bases from V and 0 from J; bases not matched to a gene: 11. This CDR3 comprises 19 residues. The CDR3 here is CASSFGLAGVLSSYNEQFF. The CDR3, as DNA: TGTGCCAGCAGTTTTGGGCTAGCGGGGGTCCTAAGCTCCTACAATGAGCAGTTCTTC.

The J gene is TRBJ1-2, the V gene TRBV9; 9 bases are a match to TRBD1. The CDR3 has 14 residues. With 4 bases clipped from V and 6 bases from J, the junction kept 7 bases outside the gene matches. The germline gives CDR1 SGDLS, CDR2 YYNGEE. The CDR3 spells CASSSRGTGHGYTF. Here the CDR3 DNA reads TGTGCCAGCAGCTCACGCGGGACAGGGCATGGCTACACCTTC.

V is TRBV20-1 and J is TRBJ1-5, with 11 bases fitting TRBD1. The V gene end was trimmed by 6 bases and the J gene end by 0 bases; junction bases not matched to a gene: 13. This CDR3 contains 18 residues. Germline lookup yields CDR1 DFQATT and CDR2 SNEGSKA (reference sequence). The CDR3 region is CSAAGDRGDYLSNQPQHF. The CDR3 DNA sequence: TGCAGTGCCGCGGGGGACAGGGGGGACTATCTTAGCAATCAGCCCCAGCATTTT.

CDR3 region: CSASFPKLGQETQYF. The CDR3 DNA reads TGCAGTGCTAGCTTTCCTAAACTCGGACAAGAGACCCAGTACTTC. The chain is built from TRBV20-1 and TRBJ2-5; D remains ambiguous. The CDR3 is 15 amino acids. Trimming pared 3 bases from V and 2 bases from J, leaving 16 bases between. Germline V gene sequence: CDR1 DFQATT, CDR2 SNEGSKA (reference sequence).

The count of this clonotype is one. The chain links TRBV2 to TRBJ1-5; D is uncertain. V shed 4 bases and J shed 1 base, with 8 bases lying between them. Per germline, CDR1 SNHLY and CDR2 FYNNEI. The length of the CDR3 is 14 residues. This chain's CDR3 is CASSGTRSNQPQHF. The CDR3 region has the DNA TGTGCCAGCAGTGGTACTCGGAGCAATCAGCCCCAGCATTTT.

CDR3 region: CGGTGNTGELFF. The CDR3 DNA follows: TGCGGAGGGACGGGGAACACCGGGGAGCTGTTTTTT. The chain joins TRBV20-1 to TRBJ2-2; TRBD2 is a possible D gene (6 bases). The CDR3 loop spans 12 amino acids. Germline loops: CDR1 DFQATT, CDR2 SNEGSKA (reference sequence).

The sample holds a few counts of this clonotype. CDR3 DNA sequence: TGCAGCGTTGAAGGGAGGACAGGGAGGTCTTTGGACACTGAAGCTTTCTTT. This encodes CSVEGRTGRSLDTEAFF. The gene calls are TRBV29-1 and TRBJ1-1; 8 bases are shared with TRBD1. The germline V gene has CDR1 SQVTM and CDR2 ANQGSEA. Trimming cost V 1 base and J 3 bases; bases outside gene matches: 13. The CDR3 consists of 17 residues.

This chain connects TRBV10-3 to TRBJ1-1, with D unresolved. The CDR3 covers 14 residues. Germline CDR1 is ENHRY and CDR2 is SYGVKD. V lost 6 bases and J 0 bases, leaving 11 bases between the germline ends. The CDR3 coding sequence is TGTGCCATCAGCTCCACCTACATGAACACTGAAGCTTTCTTT. Translating gives CAISSTYMNTEAFF.